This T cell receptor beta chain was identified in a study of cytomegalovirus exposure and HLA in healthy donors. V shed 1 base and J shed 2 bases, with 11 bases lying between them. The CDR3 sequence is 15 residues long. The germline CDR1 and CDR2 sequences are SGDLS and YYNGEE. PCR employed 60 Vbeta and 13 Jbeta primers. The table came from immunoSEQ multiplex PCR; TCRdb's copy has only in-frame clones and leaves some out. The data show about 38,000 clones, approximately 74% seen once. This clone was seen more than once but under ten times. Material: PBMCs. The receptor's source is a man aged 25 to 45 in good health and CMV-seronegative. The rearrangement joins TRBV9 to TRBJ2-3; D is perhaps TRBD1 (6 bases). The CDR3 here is CASSVRGHSTDTQYF. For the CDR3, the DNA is TGTGCCAGCAGCGTAAGGGGACACTCCACAGATACGCAGTATTTT. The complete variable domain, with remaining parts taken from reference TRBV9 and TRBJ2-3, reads DSGVTQTPKHLITATGQRVTLRCSPRSGDLSVYWYQQSLDQGLQFLIQYYNGEERAKGNILERFSAQQFPDLHSELNLSSLELGDSALYFCASSVRGHSTDTQYFGPGTRLTVL.